The 21 T cell receptor beta chains given below trace back to one sample, sequenced in a study of blood T cell repertoires in COVID-19 (dated by TCRdb to between 2020 and 2021). The library was obtained by the immunoSEQ multiplex PCR assay. Held by TCRdb, this immuneACCESS table contains in-frame sequences only and omits some clones. Under half of the omission traces to an unresolved V gene where checked; the cause of the rest is unknown. In all, the sample holds over 400,000 clones, and approximately 90% of those were seen once. Approximately 1.4% of the sample is held by the ten biggest clonotypes. Sequenced input: peripheral blood. Every receptor here comes from a young woman with active or convalescent COVID-19.

The rearrangement uses TRBV7-9 and TRBJ1-5; TRBD1 agrees at 9 bases. The CDR3 is 19 residues long. The germline V gene has CDR1 SEHNR and CDR2 FQNEAQ (reference sequence). V was pared by 0 bases and J by 0 bases, with 9 bases of the junction left unmatched. CDR3 protein: CASSLAGTGNLDSNQPQHF. The CDR3 nucleotides are TGTGCCAGCAGCTTAGCGGGGACAGGGAACTTAGATAGCAATCAGCCCCAGCATTTT.

The V call is TRBV7-2, the J call TRBJ1-3; D is unresolved. The CDR3 covers 14 residues. Germline-derived CDR1 and CDR2 are SGHTA and FQGNSA. Trimming shortened V by 0 bases and J by 0 bases, and 3 bases separated the two germline ends. CDR3 in amino acids: CASSLASSGNTIYF. The CDR3 DNA reads as TGTGCCAGCAGCTTAGCCAGCTCTGGAAACACCATATATTTT.

The chain carries TRBV6-5 and TRBJ1-6, with D uncertain. The germline V gene encodes CDR1 MNHEY and CDR2 SVGAGI. V dropped 4 bases and J dropped 7 bases, with 17 bases sitting between them. The CDR3 extends over 16 amino acids. Here the CDR3 DNA reads TGTGCCAGCAGTTCGTCTAGCCCGGGCCGGAATTCACCCCTCCACTTT. Its protein is CASSSSSPGRNSPLHF.

Only a few counts were recorded for this clone. The chain combines TRBV27 with TRBJ2-3; D possibly corresponds to TRBD2 (6 bases). The germline V gene encodes CDR1 MNHEY and CDR2 SMNVEV (reference sequence). CDR3 length equals 15 residues. The ends were cut back, 3 bases at V and 0 bases at J, with 10 bases in the middle. CDR3 DNA: TGTGCCAGCAGTTTGGAGCGGGTTAGCACAGATACGCAGTATTTT. It is translated as CASSLERVSTDTQYF.

J is TRBJ1-2 and V is TRBV4-1, with D possibly being TRBD1 (5 bases). This CDR3 is 14 amino acids long. V gave up 4 bases and J gave up 1 base, with 10 bases separating them. Germline V gene data show CDR1 as MGHRA and CDR2 as YSYEKL. CDR3 protein: CASSPDQGNYGYTF. CDR3 DNA sequence: TGCGCCAGCAGCCCAGATCAGGGTAACTATGGCTACACCTTC.

This sequence joins TRBV30 and TRBJ1-5; 10 bases fit TRBD1. The V segment lost 4 bases and the J segment 0 bases; nucleotides outside the gene matches: 6. The germline V gene encodes CDR1 GTSNPN and CDR2 SVGIG (reference sequence). The CDR3 is 16 residues long. The chain's CDR3 is CAWIRDRGRSNQPQHF. DNA of the CDR3: TGTGCCTGGATCCGGGACAGGGGTCGTAGCAATCAGCCCCAGCATTTT.

The gene calls are TRBV7-9 and TRBJ2-6; the D is unclear. The germline gives CDR1 SEHNR, CDR2 FQNEAQ (reference sequence). CDR3 length: 15 amino acids. V was trimmed by 3 bases and J by 2 bases, leaving 8 bases between them. CDR3 in amino acids: CASSFSGPGANVLTF. The CDR3 DNA reads as TGTGCCAGCAGCTTCTCTGGCCCTGGGGCCAACGTCCTGACTTTC.

The V call is TRBV7-8, the J call TRBJ1-1, with D perhaps TRBD1 (5 bases). This CDR3 contains 15 residues. V was pared by 4 bases and J by 6 bases, with 18 bases between. Germline V gives CDR1 SGHVS, CDR2 FQNEAQ. The CDR3 nucleotides read TGTGCCAGCAGCTCGACTGAATACCGACAGTCTGAAGCTTTCTTT. Translated, it gives CASSSTEYRQSEAFF.

In DNA form, the CDR3 reads TGCGCCAGCAGTTTCAGACAGGGAAATATCCACGAGCAGTACTTC. Translated: CASSFRQGNIHEQYF. V gene TRBV5-1 combines with J gene TRBJ2-7, with TRBD1 matching 7 bases. The germline V gene encodes CDR1 SGHRS and CDR2 YFSETQ. J was trimmed by 5 bases and V by 5 bases; bases with no gene match: 13. This CDR3 comprises 15 residues.

This chain joins TRBV9 and TRBJ2-6; maybe TRBD2 (5 bases). Trimming removed 0 bases from V and 2 bases from J, with 12 bases in between. CDR3 size: 17 residues. The germline gives CDR1 SGDLS, CDR2 YYNGEE. The CDR3 DNA sequence: TGTGCCAGCAGCGTAGCTACGGTCGGGGCTGGGGCCAACGTCCTGACTTTC. The encoded protein is CASSVATVGAGANVLTF. Together with reference TRBV9 and TRBJ2-6, the CDR3 gives the full variable domain: DSGVTQTPKHLITATGQRVTLRCSPRSGDLSVYWYQQSLDQGLQFLIQYYNGEERAKGNILERFSAQQFPDLHSELNLSSLELGDSALYFCASSVATVGAGANVLTFGAGSRLTVL.

The chain combines TRBV2 with TRBJ2-5; 8 positions match TRBD1. The CDR3 sequence is 12 residues long. Germline values: CDR1 SNHLY, CDR2 FYNNEI. The junction had 6 bases not matched to a gene; V was cut back by 8 bases and J by 7 bases. CDR3 protein: CASLTGVGTQYF. In nucleotides, the CDR3 is TGTGCCAGCCTGACAGGGGTAGGGACCCAGTACTTC. The variable domain in full, with the rest retrieved from reference TRBV2 and TRBJ2-5, is EPEVTQTPSHQVTQMGQEVILRCVPISNHLYFYWYRQILGQKVEFLVSFYNNEISEKSEIFDDQFSVERPDGSNFTLKIRSTKLEDSAMYFCASLTGVGTQYFGPGTRLLVL.

The genes are TRBV6-5 and TRBJ1-5; D is unresolved. Germline lookup yields CDR1 MNHEY and CDR2 SVGAGI. This CDR3 region has 14 residues. Trimming left V 7 bases short and J 3 bases short, with 13 bases between. CDR3 nucleotide sequence: TGTGCCAGCACCTGGACTGCCGACAATCAGCCCCAGCATTTT. It is translated as CASTWTADNQPQHF.

The chain employs TRBV5-1 and TRBJ1-3; D call uncertain. The V end lost 3 bases, the J end lost 0 bases, and 13 bases lay between the germline ends. CDR1 and CDR2 from the germline V gene are SGHRS and YFSETQ. The CDR3 extends over 16 amino acids. The CDR3 reads CASSSSSPSSGNTIYF. DNA of the CDR3: TGCGCCAGCAGCTCCTCTTCGCCGAGCTCTGGAAACACCATATATTTT.

The chain joins TRBV7-6 to TRBJ1-4; no reliable D call. The CDR3 runs to 15 residues. Germline CDR1 is SGHVS and CDR2 is FNYEAQ. The ends were cut back, 0 bases at V and 0 bases at J, with 5 bases in the middle. The CDR3 DNA follows: TGTGCCAGCAGCTTAGCGTCAGCAACTAATGAAAAACTGTTTTTT. As protein: CASSLASATNEKLFF.

This clone came up once. The rearrangement links TRBV27 to TRBJ2-7; 7 bases fit TRBD2. The CDR3 length is 15 residues. Trimming cost V 5 bases and J 3 bases; bases outside gene matches: 10. Looked up from germline, CDR1 is MNHEY and CDR2 is SMNVEV (reference sequence). DNA for the CDR3: TGTGCCAGCAGTAGAGAGCCGGGACTACTCTACGAGCAGTACTTC. This encodes CASSREPGLLYEQYF.

J is TRBJ1-2 and V is TRBV5-4; D might be TRBD1 (6 bases). Germline values: CDR1 SGHNT, CDR2 YYREEE (reference sequence). CDR3 length: 15 amino acids. Trimming left V 3 bases short and J 4 bases short, with 16 bases between. The CDR3 is CASSSMGGALYGYTF. The CDR3 DNA reads as TGTGCCAGCAGCTCCATGGGGGGGGCCCTCTATGGCTACACCTTC.

The V call is TRBV11-3, the J call TRBJ2-1; 11 positions match TRBD2. Per germline, CDR1 SGHNT and CDR2 YENEEA. With V trimmed by 1 base and J by 4 bases, 3 bases remained unmatched. The CDR3 is 16 residues long. This CDR3 is CASSLAGTSGYNEQFF. Here the CDR3 DNA reads TGTGCCAGCAGCTTAGCCGGGACTAGCGGTTACAATGAGCAGTTCTTC. The full variable domain, with the rest looked up from reference TRBV11-3 and TRBJ2-1, is EAGVVQSPRYKIIEKKQPVAFWCNPISGHNTLYWYLQNLGQGPELLIRYENEEAVDDSQLPKDRFSAERLKGVDSTLKIQPAELGDSAVYLCASSLAGTSGYNEQFFGPGTRLTVL.

This clone was recorded once. This sequence joins TRBV19 and TRBJ1-2; D unclear. Germline V gene sequence: CDR1 LNHDA, CDR2 SQIVND (reference sequence). Trimming removed 3 bases from V and 2 bases from J, with 7 bases in between. The CDR3 sequence is 13 residues long. The CDR3 bases are TGTGCCAGTAGTATGGGCAGCAACTATGGCTACACCTTC. It is translated as CASSMGSNYGYTF.

The J gene is TRBJ2-5, the V gene TRBV9; 9 positions match TRBD1. The ends lost 3 bases at V and 5 bases at J; junction bases unmatched: 5. The CDR3 covers 14 residues. Germline V gene data show CDR1 as SGDLS and CDR2 as YYNGEE. CDR3 bases: TGTGCCAGCAGCGCGACAGGGGGGATGGAGACCCAGTACTTC. This encodes CASSATGGMETQYF.

The chain joins TRBV14 to TRBJ2-3; perhaps TRBD2 as D (5 bases). The ends were cut back, 1 base at V and 7 bases at J, with 12 bases in the middle. Germline V gene data show CDR1 as SGHDN and CDR2 as FVKESK. This CDR3 contains 14 residues. The CDR3 DNA follows: TGTGCCAGCAGCCAAGCCGGGGTCTCGAATACGCAGTATTTT. Amino acid sequence: CASSQAGVSNTQYF.

This rearrangement joins TRBV29-1 to TRBJ2-1, with TRBD1 matching over 9 bases. There are 15 residues in the CDR3. J lost 8 bases, V lost 7 bases, and 15 bases had no gene match. Germline CDR1 SQVTM, CDR2 ANQGSEA. CDR3 sequence reads: CSAYTGGVLSDEQFF. The CDR3, as DNA: TGCAGCGCATACACAGGGGGCGTGCTTTCGGATGAGCAGTTCTTC.